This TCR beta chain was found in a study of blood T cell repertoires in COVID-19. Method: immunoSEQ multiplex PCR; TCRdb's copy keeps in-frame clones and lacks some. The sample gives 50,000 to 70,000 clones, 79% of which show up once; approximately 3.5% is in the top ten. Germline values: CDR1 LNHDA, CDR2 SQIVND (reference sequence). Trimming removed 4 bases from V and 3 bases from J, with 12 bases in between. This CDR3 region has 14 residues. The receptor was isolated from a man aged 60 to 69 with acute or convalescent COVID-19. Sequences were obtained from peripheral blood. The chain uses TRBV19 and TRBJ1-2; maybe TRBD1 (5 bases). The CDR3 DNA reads TGTGCCAGTAGTAATGGACAAGACGACTATGGCTACACCTTC. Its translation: CASSNGQDDYGYTF.